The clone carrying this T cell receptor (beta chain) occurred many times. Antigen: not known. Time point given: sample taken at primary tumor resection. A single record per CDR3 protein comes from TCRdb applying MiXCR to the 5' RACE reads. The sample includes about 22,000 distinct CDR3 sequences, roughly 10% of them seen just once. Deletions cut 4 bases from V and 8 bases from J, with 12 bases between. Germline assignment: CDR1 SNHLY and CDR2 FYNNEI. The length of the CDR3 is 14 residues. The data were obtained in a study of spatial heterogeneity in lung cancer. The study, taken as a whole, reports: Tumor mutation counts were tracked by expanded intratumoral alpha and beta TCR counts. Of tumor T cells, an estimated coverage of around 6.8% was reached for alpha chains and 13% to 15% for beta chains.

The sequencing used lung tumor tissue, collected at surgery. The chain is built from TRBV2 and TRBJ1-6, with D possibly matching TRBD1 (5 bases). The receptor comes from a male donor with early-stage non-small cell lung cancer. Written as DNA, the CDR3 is TGTGCCAGCAGTGCCCTCCAGGGACATTCACCCCTCCACTTT. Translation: CASSALQGHSPLHF.